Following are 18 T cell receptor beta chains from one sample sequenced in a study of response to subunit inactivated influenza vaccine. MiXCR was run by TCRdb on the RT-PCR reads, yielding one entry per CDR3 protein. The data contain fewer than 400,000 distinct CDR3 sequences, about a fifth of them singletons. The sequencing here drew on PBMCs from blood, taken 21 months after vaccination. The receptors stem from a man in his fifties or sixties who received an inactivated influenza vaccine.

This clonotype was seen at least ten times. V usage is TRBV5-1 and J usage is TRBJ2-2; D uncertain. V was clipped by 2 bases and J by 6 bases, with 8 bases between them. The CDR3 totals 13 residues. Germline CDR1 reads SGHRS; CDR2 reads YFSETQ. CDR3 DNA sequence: TGCGCCAGCAGCTTTGGCGAGGCCGGGGAGCTGTTTTTT. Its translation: CASSFGEAGELFF.

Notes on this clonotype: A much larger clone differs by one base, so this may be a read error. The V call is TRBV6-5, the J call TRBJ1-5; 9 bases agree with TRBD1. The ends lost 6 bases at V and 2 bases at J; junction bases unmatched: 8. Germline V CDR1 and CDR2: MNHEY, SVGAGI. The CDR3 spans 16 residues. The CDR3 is CASSRTGVQCNQPQHF. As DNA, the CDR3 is TGTGCCAGCAGCCGGACAGGGGTTCAATGCAATCAGCCCCAGCATTTT.

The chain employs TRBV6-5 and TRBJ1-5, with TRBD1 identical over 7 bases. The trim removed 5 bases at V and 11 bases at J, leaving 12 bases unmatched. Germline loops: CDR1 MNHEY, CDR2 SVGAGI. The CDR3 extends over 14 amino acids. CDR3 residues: CASSTSTGWGAQHF. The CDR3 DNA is TGTGCCAGCAGTACATCGACAGGGTGGGGGGCCCAGCATTTT.

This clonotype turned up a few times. CDR3 loop: CAIRQGLNTEAFF. As DNA, the CDR3 is TGTGCCATCAGGCAGGGTTTGAACACTGAAGCTTTCTTT. The chain carries TRBV10-3 and TRBJ1-1; D perhaps matches TRBD1 (5 bases). Looked up from germline, CDR1 is ENHRY and CDR2 is SYGVKD. The CDR3 length is 13 residues. The V and J ends lost 6 bases and 0 bases respectively, with 8 bases between them.

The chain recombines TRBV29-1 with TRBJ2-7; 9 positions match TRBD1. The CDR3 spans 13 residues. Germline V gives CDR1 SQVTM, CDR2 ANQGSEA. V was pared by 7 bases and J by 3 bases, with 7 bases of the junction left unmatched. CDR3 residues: CSGQMGQGYEQYF. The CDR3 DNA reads TGCAGCGGTCAGATGGGACAGGGCTACGAGCAGTACTTC.

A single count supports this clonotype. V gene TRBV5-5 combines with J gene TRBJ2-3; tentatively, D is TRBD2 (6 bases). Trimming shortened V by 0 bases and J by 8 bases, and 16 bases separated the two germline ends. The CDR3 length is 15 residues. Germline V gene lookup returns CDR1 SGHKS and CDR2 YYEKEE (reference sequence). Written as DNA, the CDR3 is TGTGCCAGCAGCTTGGAACTATTCGGAGGGGCTACGCAGTATTTT. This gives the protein CASSLELFGGATQYF. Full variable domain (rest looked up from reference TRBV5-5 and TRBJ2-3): DAGVTQSPTHLIKTRGQQVTLRCSPISGHKSVSWYQQVLGQGPQFIFQYYEKEERGRGNFPDRFSARQFPNYSSELNVNALLLGDSALYLCASSLELFGGATQYFGPGTRLTVL.

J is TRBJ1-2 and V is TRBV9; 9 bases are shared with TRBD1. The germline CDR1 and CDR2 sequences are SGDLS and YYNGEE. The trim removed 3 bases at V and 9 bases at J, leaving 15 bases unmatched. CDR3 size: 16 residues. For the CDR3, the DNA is TGTGCCAGCAGCGGGATCTCTTACAGGGGGCACCCAAGCTACACCTTC. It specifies CASSGISYRGHPSYTF.

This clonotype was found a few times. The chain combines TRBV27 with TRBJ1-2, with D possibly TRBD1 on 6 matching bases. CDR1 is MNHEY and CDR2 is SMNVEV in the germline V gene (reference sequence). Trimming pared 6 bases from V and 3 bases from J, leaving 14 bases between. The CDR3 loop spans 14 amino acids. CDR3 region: CASSITGSDYGYTF. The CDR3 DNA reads TGTGCCAGCAGCATTACAGGGAGCGACTATGGCTACACCTTC.

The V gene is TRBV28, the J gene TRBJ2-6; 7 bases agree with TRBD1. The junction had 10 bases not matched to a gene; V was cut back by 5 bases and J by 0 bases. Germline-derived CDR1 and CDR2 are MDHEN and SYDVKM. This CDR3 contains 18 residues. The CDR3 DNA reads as TGTGCCAGCAGTCTACCGGACAGGACAAGCTCTGGGGCCAACGTCCTGACTTTC. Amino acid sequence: CASSLPDRTSSGANVLTF.

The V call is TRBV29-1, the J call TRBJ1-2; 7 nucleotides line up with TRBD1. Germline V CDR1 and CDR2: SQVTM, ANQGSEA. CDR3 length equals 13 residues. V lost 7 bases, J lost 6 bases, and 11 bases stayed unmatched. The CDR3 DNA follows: TGCAGCGGATCCAACAGGGGAGTCGATGGCTACACCTTC. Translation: CSGSNRGVDGYTF. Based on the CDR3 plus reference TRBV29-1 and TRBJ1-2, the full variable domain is SAVISQKPSRDICQRGTSLTIQCQVDSQVTMMFWYRQQPGQSLTLIATANQGSEATYESGFVIDKFPISRPNLTFSTLTVSNMSPEDSSIYLCSGSNRGVDGYTFGSGTRLTVV.

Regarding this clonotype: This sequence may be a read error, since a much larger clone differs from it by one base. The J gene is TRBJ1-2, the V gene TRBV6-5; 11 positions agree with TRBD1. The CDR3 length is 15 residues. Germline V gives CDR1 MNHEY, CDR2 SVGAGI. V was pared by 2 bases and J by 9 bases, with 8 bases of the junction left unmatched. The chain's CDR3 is CASSYDGTGGYCYTF. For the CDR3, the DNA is TGTGCCAGCAGTTACGACGGGACAGGGGGTTATTGCTACACCTTC.

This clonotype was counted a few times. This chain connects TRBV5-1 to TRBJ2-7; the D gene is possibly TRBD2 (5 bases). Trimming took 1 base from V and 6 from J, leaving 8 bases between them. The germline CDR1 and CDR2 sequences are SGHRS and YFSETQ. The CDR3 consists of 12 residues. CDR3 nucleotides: TGCGCCAGCAGCTTGAGAGGGTTCGAGCAGTACTTC. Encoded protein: CASSLRGFEQYF.

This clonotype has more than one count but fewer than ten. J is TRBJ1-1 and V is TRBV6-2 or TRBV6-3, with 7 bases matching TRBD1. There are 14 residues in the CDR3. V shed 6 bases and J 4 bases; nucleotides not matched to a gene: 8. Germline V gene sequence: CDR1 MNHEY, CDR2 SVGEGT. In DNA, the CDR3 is TGTGCCAGCAGGGAACAGGGGCGGAGCACTGAAGCTTTCTTT. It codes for CASREQGRSTEAFF.

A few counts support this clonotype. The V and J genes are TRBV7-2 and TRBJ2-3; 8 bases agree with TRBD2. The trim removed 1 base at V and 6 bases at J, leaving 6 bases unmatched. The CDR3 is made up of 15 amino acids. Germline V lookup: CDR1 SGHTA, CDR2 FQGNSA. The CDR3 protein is CASSLGGTRSDTQYF. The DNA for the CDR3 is TGTGCCAGCAGCTTAGGGGGGACTAGATCCGATACGCAGTATTTT. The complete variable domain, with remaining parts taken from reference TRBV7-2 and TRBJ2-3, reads GAGVSQSPSNKVTEKGKDVELRCDPISGHTALYWYRQSLGQGLEFLIYFQGNSAPDKSGLPSDRFSAERTGGSVSTLTIQRTQQEDSAVYLCASSLGGTRSDTQYFGPGTRLTVL.

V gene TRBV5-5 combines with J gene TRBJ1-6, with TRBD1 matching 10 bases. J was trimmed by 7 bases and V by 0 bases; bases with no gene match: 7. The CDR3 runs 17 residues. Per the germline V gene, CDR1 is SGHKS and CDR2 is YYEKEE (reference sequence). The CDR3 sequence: CASSLERQGAWNSPLHF. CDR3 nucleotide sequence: TGTGCCAGCAGCTTGGAGAGACAGGGGGCATGGAATTCACCCCTCCACTTT.

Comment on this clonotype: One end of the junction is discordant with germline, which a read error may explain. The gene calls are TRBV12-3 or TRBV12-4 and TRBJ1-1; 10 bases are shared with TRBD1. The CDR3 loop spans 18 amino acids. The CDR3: CACSLETGGVPLNTEAFF. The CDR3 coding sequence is TGTGCCTGCAGTTTAGAGACAGGGGGCGTCCCTTTGAACACTGAAGCTTTCTTT.

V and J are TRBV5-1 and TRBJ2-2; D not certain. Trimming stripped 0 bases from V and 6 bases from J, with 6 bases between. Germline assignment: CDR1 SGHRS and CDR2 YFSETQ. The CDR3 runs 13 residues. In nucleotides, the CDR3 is TGCGCCAGCAGCTTGGGACGGTCCGGGGAGCTGTTTTTT. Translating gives CASSLGRSGELFF.

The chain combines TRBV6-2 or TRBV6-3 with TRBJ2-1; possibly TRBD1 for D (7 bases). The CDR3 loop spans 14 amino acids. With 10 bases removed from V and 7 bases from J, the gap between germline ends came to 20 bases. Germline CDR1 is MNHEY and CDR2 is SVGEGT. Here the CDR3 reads CATRQGGFYNEQFF. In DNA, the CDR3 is TGTGCCACCCGGCAGGGGGGTTTCTATAATGAGCAGTTCTTC.